The source of this TCR beta chain is a study of CD8+CD57+ T cells in acquired aplastic anemia. There are 13 residues in the CDR3. Trimming shortened V by 5 bases and J by 7 bases, and 12 bases separated the two germline ends. CDR1 MNHNY and CDR2 SVGAGI come from the germline V gene (reference sequence). Using genomic DNA as the template, TCR beta VDJ and CDR3 profiling was carried out. In TCRdb, the reads were re-called with MiXCR into one record per CDR3 protein. The sample consists of hundreds of thousands of distinct CDR3 sequences, around 60% of them appearing once. Note on this clonotype: Just one base apart from a much larger clone, this may be a read error.

What was sequenced was sorted CD4+, CD8+, or CD8+CD57+ T cells (not recorded which) from PBMCs. The rearrangement links TRBV6-6 to TRBJ1-5, with D tentatively TRBD1 (5 bases). The clonotype was recovered from a human donor with severe aplastic anemia or a healthy control (not recorded which). In nucleotides, the CDR3 is TGTGCCAGCAGTCTTATAGGGGTACAGCCCCAGCATTTT. Protein: CASSLIGVQPQHF.